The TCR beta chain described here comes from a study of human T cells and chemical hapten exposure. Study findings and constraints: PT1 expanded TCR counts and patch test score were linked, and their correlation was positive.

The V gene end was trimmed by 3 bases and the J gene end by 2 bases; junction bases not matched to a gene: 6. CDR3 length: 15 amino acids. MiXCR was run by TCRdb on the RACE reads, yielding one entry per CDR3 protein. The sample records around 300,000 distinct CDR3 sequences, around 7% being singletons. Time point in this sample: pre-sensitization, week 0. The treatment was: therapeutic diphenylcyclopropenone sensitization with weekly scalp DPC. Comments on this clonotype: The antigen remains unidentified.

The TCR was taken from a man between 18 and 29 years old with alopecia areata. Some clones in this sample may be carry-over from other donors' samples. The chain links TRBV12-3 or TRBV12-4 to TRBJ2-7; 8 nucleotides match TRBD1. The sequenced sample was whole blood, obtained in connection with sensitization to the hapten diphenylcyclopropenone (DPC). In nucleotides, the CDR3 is TGTGCCAGCAGTTTTGGGACAGGCTCTACCTACGAGCAGTACTTC. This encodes CASSFGTGSTYEQYF.